Sequencing of this TCR beta chain was carried out in a study of T cell responses to AZD1222 COVID-19 vaccine. Whole-study findings and limits: Among the donors, most were white British and more were female, and clonal diversity was possibly underestimated. When two AZD1222 doses had been given, Spike-specific TCR breadth and depth rose. Among those given AZD1222, only 6 or 7 were seropositive at baseline.

Worth noting for this clone: The antigen remains unidentified.

V dropped 2 bases and J dropped 3; count of bases not matched to a gene: 9. The CDR3 sequence is 16 residues long. Only in-frame clones appear in the TCRdb table, and some are missing; sequencing was by immunoSEQ multiplex PCR. The sample consists of 96,000 or so clones, roughly 90% of them appearing once. This TCR was sampled from an adult in good health. The rearrangement uses TRBV23-1 and TRBJ1-1; 7 bases agree with TRBD1. TRBV23-1 is given ORF status, its function remaining uncertain. This sample comprised peripheral blood, obtained on day 0 of AZD1222 vaccination. The chain's CDR3 is CASSQIPTGQDTEAFF. CDR3 in DNA: TGCGCCAGCAGTCAAATCCCGACAGGGCAGGACACTGAAGCTTTCTTT.